This is a list of T cell receptor beta chains from one sample in a study of cytomegalovirus exposure and HLA in healthy donors. Assay: immunoSEQ multiplex PCR; the TCRdb copy retains only in-frame clones and omits some. Of around 130,000 clones in the sample, over 8.5% were seen once. Specimen: PBMCs. The receptors derive from a woman aged 35 to 49 in good health and CMV-seropositive. Each CDR3 is given with its conserved first and last residue. D genes are given only for firm matches. The size entry is marked missing in some rows and otherwise reads once, few, many or a size class.

v_gene	d_gene	j_gene	abundance	CDR3nt	CDR3aa
TRBV28	TRBD2	TRBJ2-1	-	TGTGCCAGCAGACACAGACTAGCGGGGGGGCAGGTTTCGTTCTTC	CASRHRLAGGQVSFF
TRBV9	-	TRBJ1-2	-	TGTGCCAGCAGCGTAGATAGCACTTATGGCTACACCTTC	CASSVDSTYGYTF
TRBV28	-	TRBJ1-5	few	TGTGCCAGCAGTTCGGGACAAGGACGTCAGCCCCAGCATTTT	CASSSGQGRQPQHF
TRBV5-1	TRBD1	TRBJ2-5	-	TGCGCCAGCAGCTTGAGATCACAGGGGGAGACCCAGTACTTC	CASSLRSQGETQYF
TRBV5-6	-	TRBJ1-5	-	TGTGCCAGCACCAAATGGCAGGGGTATCAGCCCCAGCATTTT	CASTKWQGYQPQHF
TRBV15	-	TRBJ1-4	-	TGTGCCACCAGCAGAGATAAGGGGAGAGTGGCTCAGGGGAGCGAAAAACTGTTTTTT	CATSRDKGRVAQGSEKLFF
TRBV30	TRBD2	TRBJ2-2	-	TGTGCCTGGAGTCGGGGGGGCAACACCGGGGAGCTGTTTTTT	CAWSRGGNTGELFF
TRBV5-1	-	TRBJ2-5	few	TGCGCCAGCAGCAACAGAGACCAAGAGACCCAGTACTTC	CASSNRDQETQYF
TRBV5-8	TRBD2	TRBJ2-1	few	TGTGCCAGCAGCTTGGCGACTAGCGGGGGTTACAATGAGCAGTTCTTC	CASSLATSGGYNEQFF
TRBV10-3	-	TRBJ2-7	few	TGTGCCATCAGTGGACTTTACGAGCAGTACTTC	CAISGLYEQYF
TRBV6-4	-	TRBJ1-4	few	TGTGCCAGCAGGACGGGAGACAGTGATAATGAAAAACTGTTTTTT	CASRTGDSDNEKLFF
TRBV5-1	-	TRBJ1-1	-	TGCGCCAGCAGCTTCGTTGGACAGACCAGTACTGAAGCTTTCTTT	CASSFVGQTSTEAFF
TRBV5-4	TRBD1	TRBJ1-1	-	TGTGCCAGCAACATGGGACAGGGCAGCACTGAAGCTTTCTTT	CASNMGQGSTEAFF